The subject of this entry is one T cell receptor (beta chain). The antigen is not known. The data were taken from a study of T-cell memory formation after mild COVID-19. CDR1 MNHEY and CDR2 SVGEGT come from the germline V gene. The CDR3 runs to 11 residues. V shed 2 bases and J shed 7 bases, with 5 bases lying between them. Findings of the study overall: Contracting CD4+ clones sat mainly in CM and EM; CD8+ in EMRA. Contracting clones, day 15 to 85, had balanced CD4/CD8, and later expanders favored CD4+.

Each CDR3 protein gets one entry after TCRdb re-called the 5' RACE reads with MiXCR. This table has some 300,000 distinct CDR3 sequences, roughly 20% appearing once. The receptor was derived from a young man who had mild COVID-19 (a few samples of this study predate the infection). Cell type and time point are not known. V usage is TRBV6-2 or TRBV6-3 and J usage is TRBJ1-2; D is uncertain. Source material: PBMCs or a T cell subset sorted from them (not recorded which). DNA for the CDR3: TGTGCCAGCAGTTACGGGTTTGGCTACACCTTC. Residues: CASSYGFGYTF.